There are a few counts of the clone carrying this T cell receptor (beta chain). This entry is derived from a study of prognosis after radiotherapy for stage I lung cancer. Germline V gene lookup returns CDR1 SGDLS and CDR2 YYNGEE. The CDR3 sequence is 15 residues long. V was trimmed by 0 bases and J by 7 bases, leaving 14 bases between them. It was by two-round multiplex PCR that TCR beta CDR3 was amplified from genomic DNA. Primers specific to each TRBV and TRBJ gene were used in first-round PCR. TCRdb processed the multiplex PCR reads anew with MiXCR; each CDR3 protein has one entry. The sample lists fewer than 25,000 distinct CDR3 sequences, roughly 43% occurring once.

The V call is TRBV9, the J call TRBJ2-4; D gene unclear. This TCR came from a donor over 45 with non-small cell lung cancer. The specimen comprised PBMCs, sampled before or after stereotactic body radiation therapy (not recorded which). CDR3 in amino acids: CASSVVSGPVNIQYF. CDR3 in DNA: TGTGCCAGCAGCGTAGTGTCAGGTCCAGTGAACATTCAGTACTTC.